A single T cell receptor beta chain is shown here with its context. Germline and junction disagree at one end, which may indicate a read error. There were TCR beta CDR3 regions amplified from RNA transcripts. The HTBI primer set served for first-round RT-PCR of the TCR CDR3. TCRdb ran MiXCR on the multiplex PCR reads and lists one entry per CDR3 protein. The table shows around 800,000 distinct CDR3 sequences, with around 38% occurring only once. Germline V gene lookup returns CDR1 SGHRS and CDR2 YFSETQ. The CDR3 loop spans 14 amino acids. This specimen comes from a study of T cells in Graves' hyperthyroidism and ophthalmopathy.

The clonotype comes from a young man with Graves' hyperthyroidism. The rearrangement joins TRBV5-1 to TRBJ2-5; 7 bases align to TRBD2. Input material: blood. The CDR3 nucleotides read TGTGCCAGCAGCCTCACTAGCGCCCAAGAGACCCAGTACTTC. It encodes CASSLTSAQETQYF.